Listed below are T cell receptor beta chains from one sample, sequenced in a study of T cell repertoires in cytomegalovirus infection. One entry per CDR3 protein, called by TCRdb with MiXCR from the reads. This sample yields more than 300,000 distinct CDR3 sequences, of which about 35% are seen a single time; less than 15% belongs to the top ten. The antigens for these receptors are not known. The source material was cultured PBMCs, sampled from culture after CMV antigen stimulation. The receptor source for this set is a human donor in good health (CMV status not recorded). Some clones in this sample may be carry-over from other donors' samples. Each CDR3 is given with its conserved first and last residue. D genes are given only for firm matches. A row's size may be missing; if present it is once, few, many or a size class.

clone_size,v_call,d_call,j_call,cdr3_aa,cdr3_nt
once,TRBV6-2/TRBV6-3,-,TRBJ2-1,CARSWDHRQFF,TGTGCCAGGAGTTGGGACCACCGTCAGTTCTTC
-,TRBV6-6,-,TRBJ1-2,CASSYDPSPYGYTF,TGTGCCAGCAGTTACGATCCGAGTCCTTATGGCTACACCTTC
-,TRBV9,TRBD2,TRBJ2-6,CASSVGLAGASSGANVLTF,TGTGCCAGCAGCGTGGGACTAGCGGGAGCCAGCTCTGGGGCCAACGTCCTGACTTTC
-,TRBV30,TRBD2,TRBJ2-3,CAWGTSGSTDTQYF,TGTGCCTGGGGGACTAGCGGGAGCACAGATACGCAGTATTTT
-,TRBV7-2,TRBD2,TRBJ2-5,CASILLSGTSGQETQYF,TGTGCCAGCATCTTGCTCTCTGGGACTAGCGGCCAAGAGACCCAGTACTTC
many,TRBV20-1,TRBD2,TRBJ2-5,CSAQRAGLQETQYF,TGCAGTGCTCAACGAGCGGGGCTCCAAGAGACCCAGTACTTC
-,TRBV6-2/TRBV6-3,TRBD2,TRBJ2-1,CASSYDSARTSGRGYNEQFF,TGTGCCAGCAGTTATGATAGCGCTCGGACTAGCGGGAGGGGATACAATGAGCAGTTCTTC
-,TRBV6-1,-,TRBJ1-5,CASSQTWKQPQHF,TGTGCCAGCAGTCAGACATGGAAGCAGCCCCAGCATTTT
-,TRBV11-1,TRBD1,TRBJ2-5,CASSMTGAEETQYF,TGTGCCAGCAGCATGACAGGGGCGGAAGAGACCCAGTACTTC
-,TRBV4-3,-,TRBJ2-6,CTSSQEIAGSSGANVLTF,TGCACCAGCAGCCAAGAAATTGCAGGCAGCTCTGGGGCCAACGTCCTGACTTTC
-,TRBV19,-,TRBJ2-5,CASSIDRAGETQYF,TGTGCCAGTAGTATAGATCGAGCCGGTGAGACCCAGTACTTC
-,TRBV6-6,-,TRBJ1-2,CASSYSGTSGISGYTF,TGTGCCAGCAGTTACTCGGGGACGTCGGGGATCAGTGGCTACACCTTC
-,TRBV6-2/TRBV6-3,TRBD1,TRBJ2-1,CASSDGTGRGDEQFF,TGTGCCAGCAGTGACGGGACAGGTAGGGGCGATGAGCAGTTCTTC
-,TRBV7-6,-,TRBJ1-2,CASSLWGAGYTF,TGTGCCAGCAGCTTATGGGGGGCTGGCTACACCTTC
many,TRBV11-1,TRBD2,TRBJ2-1,CASSLRSGSSYASSYNEQFF,TGTGCCAGCAGCTTGCGCAGCGGGAGTTCTTACGCGAGCTCCTACAATGAGCAGTTCTTC
-,TRBV11-3,TRBD2,TRBJ2-5,CASSPEGLAGLRGETQYF,TGTGCCAGCAGCCCCGAGGGACTAGCGGGCCTTAGAGGGGAGACCCAGTACTTC
few,TRBV7-2,-,TRBJ2-7,CASSPTRNEQYF,TGTGCCAGCAGCCCGACAAGAAACGAGCAGTACTTC
few,TRBV4-1,-,TRBJ2-1,CASSQDTETPSYNEQFF,TGCGCCAGCAGCCAAGATACCGAGACCCCCTCCTACAATGAGCAGTTCTTC
-,TRBV6-2/TRBV6-3,TRBD2,TRBJ2-2,CATELAIGELFF,TGTGCCACCGAACTAGCGATCGGGGAGCTGTTTTTT